This T cell receptor (beta chain) derives from a study of blood T cells in healthy people across ages. Sample-barcoded 5' priming and a J-beta primer mix drove a second PCR of about 7 to 12 cycles. One entry per CDR3 protein, called by TCRdb with MiXCR from the 5' RACE reads. The data hold hundreds of thousands of distinct CDR3 sequences, with roughly 50% observed a single time. The ends were cut back, 8 bases at V and 9 bases at J, with 14 bases in the middle. The CDR3 runs to 12 residues. The sequenced material came from blood. This TCR was sampled from a man in his forties or fifties in good health. V and J are TRBV12-3 or TRBV12-4 and TRBJ2-1, with a weak D call TRBD2 (6 bases). CDR3 bases: TGTGCCAGCGGCCGGGACTCGGGTGAGCAGTTCTTC. It translates to CASGRDSGEQFF.